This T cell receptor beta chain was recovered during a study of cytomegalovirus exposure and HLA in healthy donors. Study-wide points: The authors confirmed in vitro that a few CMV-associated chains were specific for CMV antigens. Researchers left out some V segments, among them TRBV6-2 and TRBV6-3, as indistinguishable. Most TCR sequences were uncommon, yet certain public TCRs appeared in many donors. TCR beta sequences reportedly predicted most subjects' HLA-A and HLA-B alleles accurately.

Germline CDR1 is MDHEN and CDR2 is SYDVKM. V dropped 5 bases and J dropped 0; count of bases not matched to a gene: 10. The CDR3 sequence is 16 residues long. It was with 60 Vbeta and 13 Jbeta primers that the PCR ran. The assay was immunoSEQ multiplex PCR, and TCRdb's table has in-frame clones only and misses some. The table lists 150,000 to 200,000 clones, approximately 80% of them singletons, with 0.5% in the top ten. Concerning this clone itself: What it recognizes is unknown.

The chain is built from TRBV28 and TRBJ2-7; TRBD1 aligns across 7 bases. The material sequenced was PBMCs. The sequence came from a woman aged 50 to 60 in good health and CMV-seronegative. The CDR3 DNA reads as TGTGCCAGCAGTAACCATGGACAGGTAACCTCCTACGAGCAGTACTTC. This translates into CASSNHGQVTSYEQYF.